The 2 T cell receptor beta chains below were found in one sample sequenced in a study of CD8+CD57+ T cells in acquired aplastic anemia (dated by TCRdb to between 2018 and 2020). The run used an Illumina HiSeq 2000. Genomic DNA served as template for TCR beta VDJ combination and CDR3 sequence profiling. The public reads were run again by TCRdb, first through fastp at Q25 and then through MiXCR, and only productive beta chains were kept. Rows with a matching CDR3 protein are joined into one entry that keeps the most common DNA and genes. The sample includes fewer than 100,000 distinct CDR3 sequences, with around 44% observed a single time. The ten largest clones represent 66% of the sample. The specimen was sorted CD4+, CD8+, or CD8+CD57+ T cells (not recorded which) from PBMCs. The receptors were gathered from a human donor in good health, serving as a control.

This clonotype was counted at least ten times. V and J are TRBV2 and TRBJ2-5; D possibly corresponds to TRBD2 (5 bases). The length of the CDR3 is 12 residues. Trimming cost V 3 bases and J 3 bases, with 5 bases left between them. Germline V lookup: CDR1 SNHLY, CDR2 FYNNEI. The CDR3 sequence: CASSEREETQYF. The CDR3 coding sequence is TGTGCCAGCAGTGAGAGGGAAGAGACCCAGTACTTC.

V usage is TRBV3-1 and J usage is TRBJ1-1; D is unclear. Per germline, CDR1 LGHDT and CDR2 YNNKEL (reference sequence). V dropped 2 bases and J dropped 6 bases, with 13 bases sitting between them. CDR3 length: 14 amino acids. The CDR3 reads CASSQLTRVAEAFF. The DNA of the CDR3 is TGTGCCAGCAGCCAACTAACTAGAGTCGCTGAAGCTTTCTTT.